Each of the 3 T cell receptor beta chains below was sequenced from the same sample in a study of cytomegalovirus exposure and HLA in healthy donors. Primers: 60 Vbeta forward and 13 Jbeta reverse. Assay: immunoSEQ multiplex PCR; the TCRdb copy retains only in-frame clones and omits some. The repertoire consists of 150,000 to 200,000 clones, with about 81% occurring once and the leading ten covering roughly 1.4%. Source material: PBMCs. These receptor sequences come from a man aged 40-49 years in good health and CMV-seronegative.

As for this clone: The same CDR3 also results from other DNA sequences found in this sample. The chain combines TRBV10-3 with TRBJ1-2, with a tentative D call TRBD1 (5 bases). V gave up 4 bases and J gave up 5 bases, with 8 bases separating them. CDR1 is ENHRY and CDR2 is SYGVKD in the germline V gene. The CDR3 length is 12 residues. CDR3: CAISGQGYGYTF. CDR3 sequence (DNA): TGTGCCATCAGTGGTCAGGGATATGGCTACACCTTC.

Turning to this clone: Within the sample, other DNA sequences also encode this same CDR3. The chain links TRBV7-6 to TRBJ1-1; no firm D call. The V end lost 5 bases, the J end lost 1 base, and 8 bases lay between the germline ends. CDR1 SGHVS and CDR2 FNYEAQ come from the germline V gene. This CDR3 has 13 amino acids. CDR3 DNA sequence: TGTGCCAGCAGCCTTCAGGAGAACACTGAAGCTTTCTTT. Translated, it gives CASSLQENTEAFF.

The rearrangement links TRBV6-6 to TRBJ2-1, with 9 bases fitting TRBD1. The junction had 3 bases not matched to a gene; V was cut back by 4 bases and J by 8 bases. CDR1 is MNHNY and CDR2 is SVGAGI in the germline V gene (reference sequence). The CDR3 extends over 13 amino acids. CDR3: CASSFRDRDEQFF. In DNA, the CDR3 is TGTGCCAGCAGTTTCCGGGACAGGGATGAGCAGTTCTTC.